This TCR beta chain was recovered during a study of T cell changes during pregnancy in multiple sclerosis. The data were produced by immunoSEQ multiplex PCR, yet TCRdb's version contains in-frame clones alone and is incomplete. The sample has about 40,000 clones; more than 85% are singletons. The sequence was collected from a female donor with multiple sclerosis, enrolled in a pregnancy study. Source: CD8+ T cells from peripheral blood mononuclear cells, taken before pregnancy.

For the CDR3, the DNA is TGTGCCAGCAGCTCTAGCGGGAGATACTACGAGCAGTACTTC. Protein sequence: CASSSSGRYYEQYF. V usage is TRBV7-9 and J usage is TRBJ2-7, with 10 bases matching TRBD2. Trimming removed 4 bases from V and 3 bases from J; junction bases left unmatched: 3. CDR3 size: 14 residues. Germline V gives CDR1 SEHNR, CDR2 FQNEAQ (reference sequence). The whole variable domain, filled in from reference TRBV7-9 and TRBJ2-7, reads DTGVSQNPRHKITKRGQNVTFRCDPISEHNRLYWYRQTLGQGPEFLTYFQNEAQLEKSRLLSDRFSAERPKGSFSTLEIQRTEQGDSAMYLCASSSSGRYYEQYFGPGTRLTVT.